This T cell receptor beta chain derives from a study of blood T cell repertoires in COVID-19. Across the study: Acute and convalescent COVID-19 specimens originated in the United States, Italy and Spain. T cells, B-cell-depleted T cells, or PBMCs provided the cDNA or gDNA that served as material.

Under the authors' procedure: It was from reference gene primer amplification that nucleated cell counts were estimated. Method: immunoSEQ multiplex PCR; TCRdb's copy keeps in-frame clones and lacks some. V, J and clone size reflect that table, while D and trimming were determined from the DNA. This sample has some 240,000 clones, with under 90% found just once. Assignment of participants to cohorts was predicated upon participant-reported clinical history. Germline-derived CDR1 and CDR2 are SGHVS and FQNEAQ. V lost 7 bases and J 6 bases, leaving 13 bases between the germline ends. The CDR3 length is 13 residues.

The sample consisted of PBMCs or T cells enriched from blood (not recorded which). The chain has TRBV7-8 and TRBJ2-1, with D maybe TRBD2 (5 bases). The clonotype originates from a man between 25 and 39 years old with acute COVID-19. The CDR3 coding sequence is TGTGCCAGCAACCCAAATGCGGGCAATGAGCAGTTCTTC. It encodes CASNPNAGNEQFF.